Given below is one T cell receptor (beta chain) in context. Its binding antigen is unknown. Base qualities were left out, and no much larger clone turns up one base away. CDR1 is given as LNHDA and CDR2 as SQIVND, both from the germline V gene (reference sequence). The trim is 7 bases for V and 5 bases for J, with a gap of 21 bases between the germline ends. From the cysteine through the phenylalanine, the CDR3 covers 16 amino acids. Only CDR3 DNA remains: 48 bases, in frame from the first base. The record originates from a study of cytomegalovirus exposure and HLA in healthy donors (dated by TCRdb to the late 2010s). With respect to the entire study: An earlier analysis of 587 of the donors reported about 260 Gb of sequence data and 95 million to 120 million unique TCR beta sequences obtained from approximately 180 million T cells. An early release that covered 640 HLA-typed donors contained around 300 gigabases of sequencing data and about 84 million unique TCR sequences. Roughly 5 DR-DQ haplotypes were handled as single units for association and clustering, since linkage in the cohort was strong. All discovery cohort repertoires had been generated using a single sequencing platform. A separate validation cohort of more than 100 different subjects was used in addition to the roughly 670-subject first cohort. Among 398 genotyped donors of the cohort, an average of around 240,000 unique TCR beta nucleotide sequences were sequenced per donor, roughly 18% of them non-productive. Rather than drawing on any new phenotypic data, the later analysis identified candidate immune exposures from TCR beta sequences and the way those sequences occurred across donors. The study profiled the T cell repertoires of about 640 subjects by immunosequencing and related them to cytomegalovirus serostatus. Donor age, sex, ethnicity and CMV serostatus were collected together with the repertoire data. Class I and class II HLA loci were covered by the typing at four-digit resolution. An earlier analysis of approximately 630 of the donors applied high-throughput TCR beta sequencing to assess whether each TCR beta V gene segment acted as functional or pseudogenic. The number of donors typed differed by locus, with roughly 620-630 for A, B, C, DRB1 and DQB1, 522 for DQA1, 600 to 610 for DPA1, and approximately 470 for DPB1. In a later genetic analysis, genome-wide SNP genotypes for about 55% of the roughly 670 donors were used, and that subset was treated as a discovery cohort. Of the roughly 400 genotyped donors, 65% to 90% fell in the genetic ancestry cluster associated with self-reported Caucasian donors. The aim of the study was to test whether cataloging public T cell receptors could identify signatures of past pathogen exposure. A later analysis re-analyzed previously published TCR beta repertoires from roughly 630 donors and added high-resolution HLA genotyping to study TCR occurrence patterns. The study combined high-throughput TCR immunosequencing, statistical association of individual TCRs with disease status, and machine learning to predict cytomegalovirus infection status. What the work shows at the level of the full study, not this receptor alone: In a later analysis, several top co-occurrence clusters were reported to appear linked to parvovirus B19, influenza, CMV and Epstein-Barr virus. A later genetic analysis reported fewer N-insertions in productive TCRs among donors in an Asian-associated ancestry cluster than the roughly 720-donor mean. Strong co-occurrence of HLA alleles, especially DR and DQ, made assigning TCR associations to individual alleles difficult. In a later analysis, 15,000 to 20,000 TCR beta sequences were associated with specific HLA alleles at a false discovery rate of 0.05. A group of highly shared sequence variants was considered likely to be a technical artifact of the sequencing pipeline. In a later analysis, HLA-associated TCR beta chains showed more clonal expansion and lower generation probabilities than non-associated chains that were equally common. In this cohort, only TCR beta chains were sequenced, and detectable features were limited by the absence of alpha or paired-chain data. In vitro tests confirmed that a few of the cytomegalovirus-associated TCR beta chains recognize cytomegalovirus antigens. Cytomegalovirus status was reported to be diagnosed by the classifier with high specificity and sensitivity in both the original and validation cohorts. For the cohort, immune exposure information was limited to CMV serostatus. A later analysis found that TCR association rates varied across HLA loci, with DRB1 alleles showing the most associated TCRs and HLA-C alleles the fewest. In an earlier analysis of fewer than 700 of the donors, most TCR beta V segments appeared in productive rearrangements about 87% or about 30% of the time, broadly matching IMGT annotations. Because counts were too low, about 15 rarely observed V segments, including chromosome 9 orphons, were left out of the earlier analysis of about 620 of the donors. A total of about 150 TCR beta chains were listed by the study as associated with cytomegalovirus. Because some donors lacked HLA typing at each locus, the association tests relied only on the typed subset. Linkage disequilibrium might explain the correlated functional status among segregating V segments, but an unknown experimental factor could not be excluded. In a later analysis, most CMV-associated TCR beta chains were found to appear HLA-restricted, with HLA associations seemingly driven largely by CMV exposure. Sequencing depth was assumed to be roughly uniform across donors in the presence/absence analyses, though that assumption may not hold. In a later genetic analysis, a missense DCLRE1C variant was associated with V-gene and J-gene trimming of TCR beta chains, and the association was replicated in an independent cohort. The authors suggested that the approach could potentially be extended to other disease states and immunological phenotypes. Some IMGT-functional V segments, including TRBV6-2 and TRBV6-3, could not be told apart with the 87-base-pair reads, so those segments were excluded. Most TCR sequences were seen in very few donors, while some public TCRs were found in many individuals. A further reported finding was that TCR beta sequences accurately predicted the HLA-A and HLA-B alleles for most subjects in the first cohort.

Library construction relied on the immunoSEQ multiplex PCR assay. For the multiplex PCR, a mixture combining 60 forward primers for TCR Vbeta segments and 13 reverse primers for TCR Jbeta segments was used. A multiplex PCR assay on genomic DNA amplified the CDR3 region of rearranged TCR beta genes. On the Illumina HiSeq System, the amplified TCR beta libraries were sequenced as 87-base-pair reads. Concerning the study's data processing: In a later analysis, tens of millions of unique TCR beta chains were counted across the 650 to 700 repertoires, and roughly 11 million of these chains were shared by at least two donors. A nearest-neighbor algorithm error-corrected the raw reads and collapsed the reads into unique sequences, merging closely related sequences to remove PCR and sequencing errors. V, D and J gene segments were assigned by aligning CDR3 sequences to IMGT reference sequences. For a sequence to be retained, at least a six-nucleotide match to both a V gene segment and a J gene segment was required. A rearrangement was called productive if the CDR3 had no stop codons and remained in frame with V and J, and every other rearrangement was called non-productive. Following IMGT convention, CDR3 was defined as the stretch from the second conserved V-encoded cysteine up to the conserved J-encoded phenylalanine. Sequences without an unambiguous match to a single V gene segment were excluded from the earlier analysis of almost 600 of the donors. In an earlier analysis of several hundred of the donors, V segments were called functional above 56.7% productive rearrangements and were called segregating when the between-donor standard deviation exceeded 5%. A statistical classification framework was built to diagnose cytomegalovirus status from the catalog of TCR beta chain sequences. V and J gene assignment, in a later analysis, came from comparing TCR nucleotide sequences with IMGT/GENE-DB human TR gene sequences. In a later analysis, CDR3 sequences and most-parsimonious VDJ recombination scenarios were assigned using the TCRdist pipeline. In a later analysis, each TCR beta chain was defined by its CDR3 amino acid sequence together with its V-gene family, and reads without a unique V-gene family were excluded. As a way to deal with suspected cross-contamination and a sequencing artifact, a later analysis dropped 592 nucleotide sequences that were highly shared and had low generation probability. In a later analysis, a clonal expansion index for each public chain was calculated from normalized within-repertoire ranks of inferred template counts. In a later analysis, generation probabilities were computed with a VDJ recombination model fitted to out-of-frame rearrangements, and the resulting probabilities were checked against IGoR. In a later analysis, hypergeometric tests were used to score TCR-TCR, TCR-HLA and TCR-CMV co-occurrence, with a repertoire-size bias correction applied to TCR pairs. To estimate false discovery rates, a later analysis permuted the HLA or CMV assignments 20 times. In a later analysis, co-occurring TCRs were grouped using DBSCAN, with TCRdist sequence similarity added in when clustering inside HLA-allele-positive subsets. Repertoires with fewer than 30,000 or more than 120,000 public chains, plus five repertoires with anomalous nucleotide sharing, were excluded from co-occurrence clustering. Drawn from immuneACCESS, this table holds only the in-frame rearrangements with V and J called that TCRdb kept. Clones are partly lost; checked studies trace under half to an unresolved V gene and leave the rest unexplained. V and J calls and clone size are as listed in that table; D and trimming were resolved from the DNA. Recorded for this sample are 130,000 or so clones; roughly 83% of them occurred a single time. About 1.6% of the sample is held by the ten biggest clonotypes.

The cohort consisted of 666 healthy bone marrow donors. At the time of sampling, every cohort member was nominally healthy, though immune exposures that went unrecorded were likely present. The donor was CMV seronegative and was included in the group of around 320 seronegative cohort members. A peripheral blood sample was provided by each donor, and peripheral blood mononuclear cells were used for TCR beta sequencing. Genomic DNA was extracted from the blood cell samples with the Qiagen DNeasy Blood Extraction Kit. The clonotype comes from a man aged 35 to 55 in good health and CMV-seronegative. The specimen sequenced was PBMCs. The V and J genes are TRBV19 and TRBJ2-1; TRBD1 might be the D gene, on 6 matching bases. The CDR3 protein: CASTTLGQGRNNEQFF. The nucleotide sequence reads TGTGCCAGTACCACCCTTGGGCAGGGGCGAAACAATGAGCAGTTCTTC.